The source of this T cell receptor beta chain is a study of blood T cell repertoires in COVID-19. This clone was counted only a few times. TCRdb keeps only in-frame clones here, not all; method: immunoSEQ multiplex PCR. This sample has 100,000 or so clones; about 80% occur once, and the top ten carry around a fifth. Trimming cost V 7 bases and J 0 bases, with 10 bases left between them. This CDR3 is 13 amino acids long. Germline CDR1 reads SGHAT; CDR2 reads FQNNGV. The sequence came from a human donor in a cohort sampled during active COVID-19. The gene calls are TRBV11-2 and TRBJ2-7; perhaps TRBD2 as D (5 bases). Sample: peripheral blood. The CDR3 DNA follows: TGTGCCAGCAACCTTGCGGGCTCCTACGAGCAGTACTTC. This translates into CASNLAGSYEQYF.